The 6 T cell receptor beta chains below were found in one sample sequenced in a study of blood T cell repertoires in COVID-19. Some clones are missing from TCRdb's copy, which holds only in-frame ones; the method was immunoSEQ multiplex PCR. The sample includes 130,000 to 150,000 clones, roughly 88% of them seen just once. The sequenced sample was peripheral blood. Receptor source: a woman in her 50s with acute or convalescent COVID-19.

Here the CDR3 reads CASSIELQETQYF. CDR3 DNA sequence: TGTGCCAGTAGTATCGAGCTGCAAGAGACCCAGTACTTC. The V call is TRBV19, the J call TRBJ2-5; unclear D gene. Deletions cut 3 bases from V and 2 bases from J, with 7 bases between. The CDR3 has 13 residues. Germline V gene sequence: CDR1 LNHDA, CDR2 SQIVND (reference sequence).

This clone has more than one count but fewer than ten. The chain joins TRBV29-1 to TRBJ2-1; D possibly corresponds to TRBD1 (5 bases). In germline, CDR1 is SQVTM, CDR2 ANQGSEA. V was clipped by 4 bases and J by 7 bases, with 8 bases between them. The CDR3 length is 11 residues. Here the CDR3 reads CSVGQSNEQFF. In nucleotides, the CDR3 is TGCAGCGTTGGACAGTCAAATGAGCAGTTCTTC.

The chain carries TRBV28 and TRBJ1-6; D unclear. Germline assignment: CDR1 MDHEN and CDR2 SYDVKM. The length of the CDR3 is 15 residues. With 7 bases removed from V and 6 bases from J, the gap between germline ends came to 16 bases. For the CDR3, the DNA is TGTGCCAGCACCGAAATTGACATGCGTAATTCACCCCTCCACTTT. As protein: CASTEIDMRNSPLHF.

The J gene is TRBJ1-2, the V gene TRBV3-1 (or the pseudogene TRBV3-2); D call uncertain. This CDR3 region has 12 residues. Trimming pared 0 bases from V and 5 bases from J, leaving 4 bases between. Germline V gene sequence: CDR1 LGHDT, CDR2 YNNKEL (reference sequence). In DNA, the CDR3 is TGTGCCAGCAGCCAAGAAGAGTATGGCTACACCTTC. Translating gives CASSQEEYGYTF.

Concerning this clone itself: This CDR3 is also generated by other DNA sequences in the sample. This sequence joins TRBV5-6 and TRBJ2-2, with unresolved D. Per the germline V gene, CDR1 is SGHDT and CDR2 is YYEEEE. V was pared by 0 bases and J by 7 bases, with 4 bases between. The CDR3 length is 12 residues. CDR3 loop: CASSLDGGELFF. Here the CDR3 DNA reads TGTGCCAGCAGCTTGGACGGCGGGGAGCTGTTTTTT. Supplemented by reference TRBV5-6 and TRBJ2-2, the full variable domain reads DAGVTQSPTHLIKTRGQQVTLRCSPKSGHDTVSWYQQALGQGPQFIFQYYEEEERQRGNFPDRFSGHQFPNYSSELNVNALLLGDSALYLCASSLDGGELFFGEGSRLTVL.

The CDR3 loop is CASSYSGTGQEPQHF. Written as DNA, the CDR3 is TGTGCCAGCAGTTATTCCGGGACAGGGCAGGAGCCCCAGCATTTT. This chain links TRBV6-5 with TRBJ1-5; 9 bases fit TRBD1. V trimming: 3 bases; J trimming: 8 bases; junction bases outside the gene matches: 8. This CDR3 comprises 15 residues. Germline V CDR1 and CDR2: MNHEY, SVGAGI.